Below, 12 T cell receptor beta chains from the same sample are listed, as sequenced in a study of T-cell reconstitution after alpha-beta-depleted transplantation in children. Unique molecular identifiers were incorporated during preparation of the TCRbeta library. TCRdb re-analysed the PCR reads in MiXCR, keeping a single row per CDR3 protein. The sample records approximately 170,000 distinct CDR3 sequences, around 10% being singletons. The specimen comprised PBMCs, sampled before TCRalphabeta/CD19-depleted stem cell transplant. Receptors were obtained from a boy aged 2 to 10 with acute myeloid leukemia, due to receive a stem cell transplant.

A remark on this clonotype: Being one base from a much bigger clone, this may be a read error. This chain connects TRBV21-1 to TRBJ2-3. TRBV21-1 is a pseudogene locus. The CDR3 contains 12 residues. The DNA for the CDR3 is TGTGCCAGCAGCAGACCTAACGATACGCAGTATTTT. The encoded protein is CASSRPNDTQYF.

This clonotype has at least ten counts. The chain combines TRBV28 with TRBJ2-7; 7 bases are a match to TRBD1. The germline V gene has CDR1 MDHEN and CDR2 SYDVKM. The V segment lost 5 bases and the J segment 1 base; nucleotides outside the gene matches: 8. CDR3 length equals 15 residues. As DNA, the CDR3 is TGTGCCAGCAGTCTACCCGGGACAGCTTCCTACGAGCAGTACTTC. Its translation: CASSLPGTASYEQYF. Full variable domain (missing parts from reference TRBV28 and TRBJ2-7): DVKVTQSSRYLVKRTGEKVFLECVQDMDHENMFWYRQDPGLGLRLIYFSYDVKMKEKGDIPEGYSVSREKKERFSLILESASTNQTSMYLCASSLPGTASYEQYFGPGTRLTVT.

The table lists this clonotype with many counts. The chain links TRBV4-1 to TRBJ2-5; TRBD2 matches at 8 bases. CDR1 is MGHRA and CDR2 is YSYEKL in the germline V gene. The CDR3 totals 17 residues. Trimming cost V 2 bases and J 1 base; bases outside gene matches: 9. CDR3 nucleotide sequence: TGCGCCAGCAGCCAAACTCCGGCAGCGGGGGCCCAAGAGACCCAGTACTTC. Protein product: CASSQTPAAGAQETQYF.

J is TRBJ2-2 and V is TRBV28; 7 bases line up with TRBD2. CDR1 and CDR2 from the germline V gene are MDHEN and SYDVKM. Trimming cost V 10 bases and J 3 bases; bases outside gene matches: 14. The CDR3 is 16 amino acids. Here the CDR3 reads CAMGPGLAVYTGELFF. The CDR3 DNA reads TGTGCCATGGGCCCCGGGCTAGCGGTGTACACCGGGGAGCTGTTTTTT.

This clonotype was found many times. Here the CDR3 DNA reads TGTGCCAGCGCACAGGGCCTTAGCAATCAGCCCCAGCATTTT. This sequence encodes CASAQGLSNQPQHF. The chain recombines TRBV2 with TRBJ1-5, with TRBD1 as a possible D gene (6 bases). The ends were cut back, 8 bases at V and 0 bases at J, with 11 bases in the middle. There are 14 residues in the CDR3. The germline CDR1 and CDR2 sequences are SNHLY and FYNNEI.

This clonotype came up a few times. The rearrangement joins TRBV12-3 or TRBV12-4 to TRBJ2-5; 11 nucleotides line up with TRBD2. J was trimmed by 4 bases and V by 0 bases; bases with no gene match: 13. The CDR3 extends over 19 amino acids. The CDR3 spells CASSLARGLAGGGGETQYF. CDR3 coding DNA: TGTGCCAGCAGTTTAGCGCGCGGTCTAGCGGGGGGCGGGGGAGAGACCCAGTACTTC.

This clonotype was seen many times. CDR3 amino acids: CASSAGPARAFF. The CDR3 nucleotides are TGTGCCAGCAGCGCGGGACCGGCGCGTGCTTTCTTT. The rearrangement uses TRBV7-8 and TRBJ1-1, with D possibly TRBD1 on 5 matching bases. This CDR3 comprises 12 residues. Germline CDR1 SGHVS, CDR2 FQNEAQ. The V end was cut by 5 bases, the J end by 11 bases, with 15 bases between.

This clonotype was seen repeatedly, ten times or more. The V gene is TRBV3-1, the J gene TRBJ2-2; no definite D call. The CDR3 is 16 residues long. Germline CDR1 LGHDT, CDR2 YNNKEL (reference sequence). V was shortened by 0 bases and J by 3 bases, with 11 bases between the two germline ends. This chain's CDR3 is CASSQELADHTGELFF. In DNA form, the CDR3 reads TGTGCCAGCAGCCAAGAATTGGCAGACCACACCGGGGAGCTGTTTTTT.

This clonotype came up many times. The rearrangement joins TRBV12-3 or TRBV12-4 to TRBJ1-1; the match to TRBD1 covers 11 bases. V shed 4 bases, J shed 8 bases, and the junction held 12 bases outside the gene matches. CDR3 length: 16 amino acids. For the CDR3, the DNA is TGTGCCAGCAGTTGGGGTATGGGACAGGGGGTTTTGGAAGCTTTCTTT. It codes for CASSWGMGQGVLEAFF.

The CDR3 DNA is TGTGCCAGCAGCCAAGACCGGGGGTCCGCGAGTTTAGCTTTCTTT. This sequence encodes CASSQDRGSASLAFF. The V and J genes are TRBV3-1 and TRBJ1-1; tentatively, D is TRBD1 (5 bases). CDR3 length: 15 amino acids. Germline assignment: CDR1 LGHDT and CDR2 YNNKEL (reference sequence). Between the trimmed V and J ends, which lost 0 bases and 10 bases, there was a span of 18 bases.

This clonotype has at least ten counts. This sequence joins TRBV20-1 and TRBJ1-6, with D unresolved. V was clipped by 3 bases and J by 6 bases, with 9 bases between them. The CDR3 runs to 13 residues. In germline, CDR1 is DFQATT, CDR2 SNEGSKA (reference sequence). The CDR3 sequence: CSASGRSNSPLHF. In nucleotides, the CDR3 is TGCAGTGCTAGTGGACGGAGTAATTCACCCCTCCACTTT.

This clonotype occurred many times. The V and J genes are TRBV5-1 and TRBJ2-1; 7 nucleotides match TRBD1. This CDR3 has 17 amino acids. Trimming took 0 bases from V and 9 from J; bases not matched to a gene: 15. Germline V gene data show CDR1 as SGHRS and CDR2 as YFSETQ. DNA of the CDR3: TGCGCCAGCAGCTTGGACGCTCCGGCAGGGGGAAGGGGTGAGCAGTTCTTC. The encoded protein is CASSLDAPAGGRGEQFF. Drawing the rest from reference TRBV5-1 and TRBJ2-1, the complete variable domain is KAGVTQTPRYLIKTRGQQVTLSCSPISGHRSVSWYQQTPGQGLQFLFEYFSETQRNKGNFPGRFSGRQFSNSRSEMNVSTLELGDSALYLCASSLDAPAGGRGEQFFGPGTRLTVL.